This T cell receptor beta chain originates from a study of breast tumors, draining lymph nodes, adjacent tissues. Overall study results and limits: Compared with lymph nodes, tumors were less diverse; compared with nontumor tissue, more.

The lymph nodes were axillary draining lymph nodes from breast cancer patients. Via MiXCR, TCRdb re-called the multiplex PCR reads, giving one row per CDR3 protein. The sample carries 290,000 or so distinct CDR3 sequences, over 25% recorded once. Remarks on this clonotype: Antigen specificity is unknown.

Per the germline V gene, CDR1 is SGHRS and CDR2 is YFSETQ. This CDR3 has 16 amino acids. V gave up 4 bases and J gave up 6 bases; unmatched junction bases: 13. The sequence was obtained from a female donor with breast cancer. Some clones in this sample may be carry-over from other donors' samples. The chain employs TRBV5-1 and TRBJ2-3, with 8 bases identical to TRBD2. Sequencing used axillary lymph node tissue. DNA of the CDR3: TGCGCCAGCAGCCGGGGGACTAGAGGGTTAGGGGATACGCAGTATTTT. Its protein product is CASSRGTRGLGDTQYF. The full variable domain, in which reference TRBV5-1 and TRBJ2-3 provide the parts outside the CDR3, is KAGVTQTPRYLIKTRGQQVTLSCSPISGHRSVSWYQQTPGQGLQFLFEYFSETQRNKGNFPGRFSGRQFSNSRSEMNVSTLELGDSALYLCASSRGTRGLGDTQYFGPGTRLTVL.